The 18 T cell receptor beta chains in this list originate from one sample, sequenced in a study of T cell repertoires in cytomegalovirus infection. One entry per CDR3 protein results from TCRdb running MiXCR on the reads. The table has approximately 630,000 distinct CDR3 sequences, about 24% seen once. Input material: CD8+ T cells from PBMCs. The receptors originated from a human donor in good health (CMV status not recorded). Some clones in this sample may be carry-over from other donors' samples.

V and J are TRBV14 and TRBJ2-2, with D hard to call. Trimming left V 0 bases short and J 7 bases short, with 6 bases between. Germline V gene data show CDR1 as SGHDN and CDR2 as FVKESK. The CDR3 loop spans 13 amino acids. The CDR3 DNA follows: TGTGCCAGCAGCCAAGATCTTGGCGGGGAGCTGTTTTTT. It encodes CASSQDLGGELFF.

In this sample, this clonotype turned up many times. The CDR3 is CASSCDRGEYNEQFF. CDR3 nucleotide sequence: TGTGCCAGCAGCTGCGACAGGGGGGAGTACAATGAGCAGTTCTTC. The V and J genes are TRBV7-4 and TRBJ2-1; 9 nucleotides line up with TRBD1. There are 15 residues in the CDR3. Germline-derived CDR1 and CDR2 are SGHVT and SQSDAQ. Unmatched junction bases numbered 5, after V lost 4 bases and J lost 4 bases. Supplemented by reference TRBV7-4 and TRBJ2-1, the full variable domain reads GAGVSQSPRYKVAKRGRDVALRCDSISGHVTLYWYRQTLGQGSEVLTYSQSDAQRDKSGRPSGRFSAERPERSVSTLKIQRTEQGDSAVYLCASSCDRGEYNEQFFGPGTRLTVL.

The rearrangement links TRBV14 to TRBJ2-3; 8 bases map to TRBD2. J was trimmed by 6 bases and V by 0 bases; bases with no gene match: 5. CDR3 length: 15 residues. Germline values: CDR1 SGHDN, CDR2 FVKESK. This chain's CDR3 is CASSQERGARDTQYF. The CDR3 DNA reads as TGTGCCAGCAGCCAAGAGCGGGGGGCCAGGGATACGCAGTATTTT.

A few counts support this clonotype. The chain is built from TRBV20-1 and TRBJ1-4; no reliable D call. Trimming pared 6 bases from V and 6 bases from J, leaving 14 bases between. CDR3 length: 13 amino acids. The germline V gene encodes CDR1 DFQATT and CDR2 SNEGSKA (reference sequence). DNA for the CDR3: TGCAGTGCCGCCGGACCCGCGTATGAAAAACTGTTTTTT. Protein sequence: CSAAGPAYEKLFF.

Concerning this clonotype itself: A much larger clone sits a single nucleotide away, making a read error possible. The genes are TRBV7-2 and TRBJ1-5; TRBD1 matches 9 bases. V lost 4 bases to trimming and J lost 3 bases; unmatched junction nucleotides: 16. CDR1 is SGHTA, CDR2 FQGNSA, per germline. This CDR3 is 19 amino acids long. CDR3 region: CASSSSGQGVKVDNQPQHF. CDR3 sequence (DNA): TGTGCCAGCAGCTCGTCGGGACAGGGCGTAAAAGTTGACAATCAGCCCCAGCATTTT. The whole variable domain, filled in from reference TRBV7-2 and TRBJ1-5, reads GAGVSQSPSNKVTEKGKDVELRCDPISGHTALYWYRQSLGQGLEFLIYFQGNSAPDKSGLPSDRFSAERTGGSVSTLTIQRTQQEDSAVYLCASSSSGQGVKVDNQPQHFGDGTRLSIL.

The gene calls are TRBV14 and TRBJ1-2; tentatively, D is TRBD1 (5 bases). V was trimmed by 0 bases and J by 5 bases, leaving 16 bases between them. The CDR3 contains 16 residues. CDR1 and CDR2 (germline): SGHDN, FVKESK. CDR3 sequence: CASSQDRADTGYGYTF. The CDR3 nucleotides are TGTGCCAGCAGCCAAGATAGGGCGGACACTGGATATGGCTACACCTTC.

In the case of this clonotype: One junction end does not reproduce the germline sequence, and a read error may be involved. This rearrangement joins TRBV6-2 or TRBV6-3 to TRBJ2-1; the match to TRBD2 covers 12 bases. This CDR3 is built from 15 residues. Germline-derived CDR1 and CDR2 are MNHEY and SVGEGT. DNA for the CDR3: TGTGTCAGCAGCCTAGCGGGGGGGGCCTACAATGAGCAGTTCTTC. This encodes CVSSLAGGAYNEQFF.

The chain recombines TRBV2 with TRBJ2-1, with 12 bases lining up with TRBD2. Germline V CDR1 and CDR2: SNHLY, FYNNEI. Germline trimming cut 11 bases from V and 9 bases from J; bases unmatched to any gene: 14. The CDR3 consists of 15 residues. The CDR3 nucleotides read TGTGCCTTCCTTCCGGGGCTAGCGGGGGGGCTTGAGCAGTTCTTC. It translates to CAFLPGLAGGLEQFF. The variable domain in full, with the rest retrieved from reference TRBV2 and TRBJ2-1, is EPEVTQTPSHQVTQMGQEVILRCVPISNHLYFYWYRQILGQKVEFLVSFYNNEISEKSEIFDDQFSVERPDGSNFTLKIRSTKLEDSAMYFCAFLPGLAGGLEQFFGPGTRLTVL.

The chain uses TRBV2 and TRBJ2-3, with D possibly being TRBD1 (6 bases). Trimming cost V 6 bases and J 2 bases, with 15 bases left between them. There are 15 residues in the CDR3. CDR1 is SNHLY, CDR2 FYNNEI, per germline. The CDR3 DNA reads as TGTGCCAGCAGCGCCGATGGACAGTTCACAGATACGCAGTATTTT. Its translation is CASSADGQFTDTQYF.

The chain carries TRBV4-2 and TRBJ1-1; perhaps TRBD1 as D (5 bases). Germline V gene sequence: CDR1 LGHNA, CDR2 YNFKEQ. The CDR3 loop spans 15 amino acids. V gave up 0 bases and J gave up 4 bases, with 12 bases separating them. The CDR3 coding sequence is TGTGCCAGCAGCCAAGATGGGGGGAGTAGCACTGAAGCTTTCTTT. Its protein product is CASSQDGGSSTEAFF.

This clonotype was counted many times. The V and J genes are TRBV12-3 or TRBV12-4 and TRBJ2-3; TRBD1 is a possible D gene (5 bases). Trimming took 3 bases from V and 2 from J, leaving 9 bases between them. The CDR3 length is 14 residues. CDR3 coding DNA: TGTGCCAGCAGTTTCCGACAGACCACAGATACGCAGTATTTT. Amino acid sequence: CASSFRQTTDTQYF.

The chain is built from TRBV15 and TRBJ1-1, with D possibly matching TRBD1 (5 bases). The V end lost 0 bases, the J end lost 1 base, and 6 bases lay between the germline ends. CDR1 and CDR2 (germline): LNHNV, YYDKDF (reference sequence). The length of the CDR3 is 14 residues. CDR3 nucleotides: TGTGCCACCAGCAGAGATGGGGCGAACACTGAAGCTTTCTTT. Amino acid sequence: CATSRDGANTEAFF.

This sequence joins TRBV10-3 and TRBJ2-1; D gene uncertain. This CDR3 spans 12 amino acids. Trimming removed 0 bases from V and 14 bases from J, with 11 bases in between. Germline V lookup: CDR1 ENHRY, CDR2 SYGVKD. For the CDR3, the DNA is TGTGCCATCAGTGAGTCGACACTGTCGGAGTTCTTC. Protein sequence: CAISESTLSEFF.

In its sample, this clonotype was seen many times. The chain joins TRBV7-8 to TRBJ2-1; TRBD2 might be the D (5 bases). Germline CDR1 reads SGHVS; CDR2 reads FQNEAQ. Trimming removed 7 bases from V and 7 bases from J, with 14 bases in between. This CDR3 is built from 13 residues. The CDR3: CASTSPGKNEQFF. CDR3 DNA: TGTGCCAGCACCTCCCCGGGAAAGAATGAGCAGTTCTTC. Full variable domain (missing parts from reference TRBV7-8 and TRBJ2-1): GAGVSQSPRYKVAKRGQDVALRCDPISGHVSLFWYQQALGQGPEFLTYFQNEAQLDKSGLPSDRFFAERPEGSVSTLKIQRTQQEDSAVYLCASTSPGKNEQFFGPGTRLTVL.

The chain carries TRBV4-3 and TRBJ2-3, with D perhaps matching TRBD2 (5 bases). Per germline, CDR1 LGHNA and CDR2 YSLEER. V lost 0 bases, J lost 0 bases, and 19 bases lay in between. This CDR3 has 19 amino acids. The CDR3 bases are TGCGCCAGCAGCCAAGATTGGGCGGGCGTTCTTTCTAGCACAGATACGCAGTATTTT. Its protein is CASSQDWAGVLSSTDTQYF.

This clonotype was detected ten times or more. DNA for the CDR3: TGTGCCAGCAGTTTCGGGTCCAGCGTGGGTGAGCAGTTCTTC. Its translation: CASSFGSSVGEQFF. The chain employs TRBV27 and TRBJ2-1; the D is unclear. CDR3 length: 14 residues. Germline CDR1 and CDR2: MNHEY and SMNVEV (reference sequence). V was clipped by 3 bases and J by 9 bases, with 15 bases between them.

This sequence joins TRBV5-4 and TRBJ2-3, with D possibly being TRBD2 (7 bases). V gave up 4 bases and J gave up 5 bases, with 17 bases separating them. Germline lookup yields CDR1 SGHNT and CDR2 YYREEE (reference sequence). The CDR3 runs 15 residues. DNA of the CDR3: TGTGCCAGCAGCATTAGGGGGGGCCTGAAAGATACGCAGTATTTT. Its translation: CASSIRGGLKDTQYF.

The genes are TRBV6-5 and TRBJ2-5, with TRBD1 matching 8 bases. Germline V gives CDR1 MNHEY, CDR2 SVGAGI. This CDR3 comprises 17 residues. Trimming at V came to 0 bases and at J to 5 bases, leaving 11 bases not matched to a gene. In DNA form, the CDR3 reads TGTGCCAGCAGTTACTCGGCAGGGGGCCCCGTTCGGGAGACCCAGTACTTC. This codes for CASSYSAGGPVRETQYF.